These 24 T cell receptor beta chains share one sample of origin, sequenced in a study of T cell repertoires in cytomegalovirus infection. Each CDR3 protein is one row after TCRdb ran MiXCR on the reads. The repertoire holds over 250,000 distinct CDR3 sequences, with roughly 21% as singletons. For these receptors, no antigen is known. Sequencing was performed on cultured PBMCs, taken from culture after CMV antigen stimulation. These receptors originate from a human donor in good health (CMV status not recorded). Some clones in this sample may be carry-over from other donors' samples.

This chain joins TRBV6-6 and TRBJ2-4; TRBD1 matches 9 bases. The V gene's germline CDR1 is MNHNY and CDR2 SVGAGI (reference sequence). V lost 5 bases to trimming and J lost 5 bases; unmatched junction nucleotides: 7. The CDR3 is 15 residues long. CDR3 DNA: TGTGCCAGCAGTGGGGGGACAGGGTTACAAAACATTCAGTACTTC. Translated: CASSGGTGLQNIQYF.

J is TRBJ2-3 and V is TRBV6-2 or TRBV6-3, with 11 nucleotides matching TRBD2. CDR1 is MNHEY, CDR2 SVGEGT, per germline. This CDR3 region has 18 residues. V lost 2 bases, J lost 5 bases, and 12 bases stayed unmatched. DNA for the CDR3: TGTGCCAGCAGTTACAGAGTCGCTAGCGGGAGGCGGGAAGATACGCAGTATTTT. Its translation: CASSYRVASGRREDTQYF.

This clonotype was seen a few times. The chain employs TRBV28 and TRBJ2-3; TRBD2 agrees at 9 bases. This CDR3 has 15 amino acids. Per germline, CDR1 MDHEN and CDR2 SYDVKM. Trimming at V came to 3 bases and at J to 3 bases, leaving 4 bases not matched to a gene. The CDR3 coding sequence is TGTGCCAGCAGTTTTGCGGGAGGGCCTACAGATACGCAGTATTTT. It is translated as CASSFAGGPTDTQYF.

The chain is built from TRBV20-1 and TRBJ1-3; D ambiguous. In germline, CDR1 is DFQATT, CDR2 SNEGSKA (reference sequence). The CDR3 is made up of 16 amino acids. Trimming removed 6 bases at V and 0 bases at J, with 18 bases between. The CDR3 is CSARSQLGDSGNTIYF. DNA for the CDR3: TGCAGTGCCCGCTCCCAATTGGGAGACTCTGGAAACACCATATATTTT.

This clonotype has a handful of counts. The chain is built from TRBV11-2 and TRBJ2-1; D unresolved. Germline assignment: CDR1 SGHAT and CDR2 FQNNGV. V lost 7 bases and J lost 0, with 7 bases in between. The CDR3 sequence is 13 residues long. The CDR3: CASKRASYNEQFF. The DNA for the CDR3 is TGTGCCAGCAAAAGGGCCTCCTACAATGAGCAGTTCTTC. The full variable domain, its missing parts supplied by reference TRBV11-2 and TRBJ2-1, is EAGVAQSPRYKIIEKRQSVAFWCNPISGHATLYWYQQILGQGPKLLIQFQNNGVVDDSQLPKDRFSAERLKGVDSTLKIQPAKLEDSAVYLCASKRASYNEQFFGPGTRLTVL.

This clonotype was detected a few times. The chain employs TRBV18 and TRBJ2-5; no clear D. Germline CDR1 and CDR2: KGHSH and LQKENI. Trimming removed 1 base at V and 5 bases at J, with 14 bases between. The CDR3 runs 15 residues. CDR3 nucleotides: TGTGCCAGCTCACCACGGGGTAGTGGAAGGGAGACCCAGTACTTC. Protein product: CASSPRGSGRETQYF.

Ten or more counts support this clonotype. The chain carries TRBV2 and TRBJ2-1, with D tentatively TRBD2 (5 bases). CDR1 and CDR2 (germline): SNHLY, FYNNEI. CDR3 length: 15 amino acids. The V gene lost 4 bases and the J gene lost 5 bases, with 15 bases spanning the gap. The CDR3 nucleotides are TGTGCCAGCAGTGTAGATAAAGCGGAGGACAATGAGCAGTTCTTC. Translating gives CASSVDKAEDNEQFF.

This clonotype was picked up a small number of times. Written as DNA, the CDR3 is TGTGCCAGCACCGAAGGGGCTAGCAGCCAAGAGACCCAGTACTTC. Translated: CASTEGASSQETQYF. The chain employs TRBV6-1 and TRBJ2-5; either TRBD1 or TRBD2 may fit D (5 bases each). This CDR3 is 15 amino acids long. V lost 7 bases to trimming and J lost 1 base, with 16 bases between them. Germline CDR1 MNHNS, CDR2 SASEGT.

This clonotype was counted many times. The CDR3 here is CASSLRGNGGNYGYTF. The CDR3 bases are TGTGCCAGCAGCTTACGGGGAAATGGAGGCAACTATGGCTACACCTTC. The chain links TRBV7-8 to TRBJ1-2; D gene ambiguous. The CDR3 sequence is 16 residues long. V was cut by 2 bases and J by 2 bases, with 15 bases left in between. Germline values: CDR1 SGHVS, CDR2 FQNEAQ. The whole variable domain, remainder taken from reference TRBV7-8 and TRBJ1-2, is GAGVSQSPRYKVAKRGQDVALRCDPISGHVSLFWYQQALGQGPEFLTYFQNEAQLDKSGLPSDRFFAERPEGSVSTLKIQRTQQEDSAVYLCASSLRGNGGNYGYTFGSGTRLTVV.

The CDR3 DNA reads as TGTGCCAGCAGAACCGGGACTAGCGGGAGTGACTCCTACAATGAGCAGTTCTTC. Its protein product is CASRTGTSGSDSYNEQFF. V is TRBV5-4 and J is TRBJ2-1; TRBD2 matches 14 bases. The V segment lost 5 bases and the J segment 0 bases; nucleotides outside the gene matches: 7. Per germline, CDR1 SGHNT and CDR2 YYREEE (reference sequence). The CDR3 runs to 18 residues.

This chain uses TRBV7-2 with TRBJ1-1, with 8 positions matching TRBD1. The length of the CDR3 is 12 residues. Germline V lookup: CDR1 SGHTA, CDR2 FQGNSA. V dropped 5 bases and J dropped 7; count of bases not matched to a gene: 3. The CDR3 DNA follows: TGTGCCAGCAGCCCGGACAGGGATGAAGCTTTCTTT. It yields the protein CASSPDRDEAFF.

This clonotype was observed at least ten times. This rearrangement joins TRBV7-2 to TRBJ2-1; 9 bases align to TRBD1. The CDR3 totals 13 residues. Germline V gene sequence: CDR1 SGHTA, CDR2 FQGNSA. The J segment lost 7 bases and the V segment lost 5 bases, leaving 3 bases of the junction unmatched. The CDR3 coding sequence is TGTGCCAGCAGCAAACAGGGGGCGAATGAGCAGTTCTTC. It yields the protein CASSKQGANEQFF. The full variable domain, completed using reference TRBV7-2 and TRBJ2-1, is GAGVSQSPSNKVTEKGKDVELRCDPISGHTALYWYRQSLGQGLEFLIYFQGNSAPDKSGLPSDRFSAERTGGSVSTLTIQRTQQEDSAVYLCASSKQGANEQFFGPGTRLTVL.

In its sample, this clonotype was seen many times. The chain links TRBV7-2 to TRBJ1-1, with D tentatively TRBD1 (5 bases). The CDR3 contains 12 residues. V was trimmed by 6 bases and J by 6 bases, leaving 11 bases between them. Germline V gives CDR1 SGHTA, CDR2 FQGNSA. The CDR3 loop is CASSYRSAEAFF. CDR3 coding DNA: TGTGCCAGCAGTTACAGGAGTGCTGAAGCTTTCTTT.

This clonotype was recorded at least ten times. V usage is TRBV12-3 or TRBV12-4 and J usage is TRBJ1-2, with 8 bases that match TRBD1. V shed 6 bases, J shed 1 base, and the junction held 4 bases outside the gene matches. This CDR3 contains 14 residues. CDR3 sequence: CASSWTGINYGYTF. The CDR3 nucleotides are TGTGCCAGCAGCTGGACAGGGATTAACTATGGCTACACCTTC.

In this sample, this clonotype turned up many times. The CDR3 nucleotides are TGTGCCAGCAGCAACGGTGCCCTGGCAGCCTATGGCTACACCTTC. This sequence encodes CASSNGALAAYGYTF. The J gene is TRBJ1-2, the V gene TRBV7-6, with unresolved D. CDR3 length: 15 amino acids. Germline assignment: CDR1 SGHVS and CDR2 FNYEAQ. The V and J ends lost 5 bases and 4 bases respectively, with 17 bases between them.

The sample holds one count of this clonotype. The chain couples TRBV6-1 to TRBJ2-1; 7 bases are shared with TRBD2. Germline-derived CDR1 and CDR2 are MNHNS and SASEGT. The CDR3 has 17 residues. V trimming: 2 bases; J trimming: 0 bases; junction bases outside the gene matches: 7. CDR3 in amino acids: CASSESGGGASYNEQFF. The CDR3 DNA reads as TGTGCCAGCAGTGAAAGTGGGGGAGGGGCCTCCTACAATGAGCAGTTCTTC.

A remark on this clonotype: This may come from a read error, since a much larger clone is one base off. The chain links TRBV7-6 to TRBJ2-1, with D unresolved. The CDR3 loop spans 15 amino acids. Germline V gene sequence: CDR1 SGHVS, CDR2 FNYEAQ. The CDR3 loop is CASSPLFGAYSEQFF. CDR3 in DNA: TGTGCCAGCAGCCCCTTATTCGGCGCCTACAGTGAGCAGTTCTTC.

The chain employs TRBV29-1 and TRBJ2-3, with D tentatively TRBD2 (5 bases). The V end lost 2 bases, the J end lost 1 base, and 7 bases lay between the germline ends. This CDR3 has 13 residues. Germline CDR1 is SQVTM and CDR2 is ANQGSEA. The chain's CDR3 is CSVESGGTDTQYF. The CDR3 DNA reads as TGCAGCGTTGAATCCGGGGGCACAGATACGCAGTATTTT.

This clonotype was recorded many times. The CDR3 spells CASSHPVQGAYEQYF. The CDR3 DNA sequence: TGCGCCAGCAGCCATCCGGTACAGGGGGCCTACGAGCAGTACTTC. The V call is TRBV4-1, the J call TRBJ2-7, with 8 bases lining up with TRBD1. The CDR3 runs to 15 residues. V was clipped by 3 bases and J by 2 bases; unmatched bases: 6. The germline V gene encodes CDR1 MGHRA and CDR2 YSYEKL.

V and J are TRBV14 and TRBJ1-5; D call uncertain. CDR1 SGHDN and CDR2 FVKESK come from the germline V gene. Deletions cut 4 bases from V and 5 bases from J, with 21 bases between. The CDR3 has 17 amino acids. This CDR3 reads CASSLFISVKSDQPQHF. The CDR3 nucleotides are TGTGCCAGCAGCCTCTTCATTTCAGTTAAATCAGATCAGCCCCAGCATTTT.

This chain connects TRBV18 to TRBJ1-5; D gene uncertain. V was cut by 1 base and J by 3 bases, with 4 bases left in between. The CDR3 loop spans 13 amino acids. Germline CDR1 KGHSH, CDR2 LQKENI. The CDR3 loop reads CASSPQLNQPQHF. In DNA form, the CDR3 reads TGTGCCAGCTCACCACAGCTCAATCAGCCCCAGCATTTT.

V gene TRBV12-3 or TRBV12-4 combines with J gene TRBJ1-2; D unresolved. V lost 10 bases to trimming and J lost 4 bases, with 10 bases between them. The CDR3 spans 11 residues. The CDR3 coding sequence is TGTGCCACGCTCGGGATCTATGGCTACACCTTC. Protein sequence: CATLGIYGYTF.

The sample holds a few counts of this clonotype. CDR3 in DNA: TGTGCCAGCAGCTGGGTTGACTCGCCGAGCGGGGAGACCCAGTACTTC. Translated: CASSWVDSPSGETQYF. The chain recombines TRBV13 with TRBJ2-5; tentative D call: TRBD2 (6 bases). CDR1 and CDR2 (germline): PRHDT, FYEKMQ (reference sequence). Deletions cut 4 bases from V and 5 bases from J, with 20 bases between. This CDR3 spans 16 amino acids.

This clonotype was seen more than once but under ten times. The chain couples TRBV4-3 to TRBJ2-7, with D perhaps TRBD1 (6 bases). Germline lookup yields CDR1 LGHNA and CDR2 YSLEER. The CDR3 is made up of 15 amino acids. V was pared by 3 bases and J by 2 bases, with 14 bases between. CDR3 loop: CASSHTQGLPYEQYF. The CDR3 nucleotides read TGCGCCAGCAGCCATACACAGGGATTGCCCTACGAGCAGTACTTC.